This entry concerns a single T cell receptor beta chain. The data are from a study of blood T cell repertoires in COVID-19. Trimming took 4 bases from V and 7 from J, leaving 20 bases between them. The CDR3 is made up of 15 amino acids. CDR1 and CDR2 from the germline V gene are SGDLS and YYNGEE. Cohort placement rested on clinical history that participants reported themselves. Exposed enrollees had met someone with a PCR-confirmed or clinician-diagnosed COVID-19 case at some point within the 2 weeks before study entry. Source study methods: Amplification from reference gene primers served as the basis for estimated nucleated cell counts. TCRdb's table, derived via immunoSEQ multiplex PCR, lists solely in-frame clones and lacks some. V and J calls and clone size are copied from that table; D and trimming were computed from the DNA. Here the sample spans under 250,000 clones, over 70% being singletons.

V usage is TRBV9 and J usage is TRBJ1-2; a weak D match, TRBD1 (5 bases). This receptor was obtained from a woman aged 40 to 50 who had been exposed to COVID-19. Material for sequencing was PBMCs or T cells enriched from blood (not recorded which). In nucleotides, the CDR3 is TGTGCCAGCAGCCCAACGAGCAGGGAGGGAGGTGGCTACACCTTC. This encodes CASSPTSREGGGYTF.